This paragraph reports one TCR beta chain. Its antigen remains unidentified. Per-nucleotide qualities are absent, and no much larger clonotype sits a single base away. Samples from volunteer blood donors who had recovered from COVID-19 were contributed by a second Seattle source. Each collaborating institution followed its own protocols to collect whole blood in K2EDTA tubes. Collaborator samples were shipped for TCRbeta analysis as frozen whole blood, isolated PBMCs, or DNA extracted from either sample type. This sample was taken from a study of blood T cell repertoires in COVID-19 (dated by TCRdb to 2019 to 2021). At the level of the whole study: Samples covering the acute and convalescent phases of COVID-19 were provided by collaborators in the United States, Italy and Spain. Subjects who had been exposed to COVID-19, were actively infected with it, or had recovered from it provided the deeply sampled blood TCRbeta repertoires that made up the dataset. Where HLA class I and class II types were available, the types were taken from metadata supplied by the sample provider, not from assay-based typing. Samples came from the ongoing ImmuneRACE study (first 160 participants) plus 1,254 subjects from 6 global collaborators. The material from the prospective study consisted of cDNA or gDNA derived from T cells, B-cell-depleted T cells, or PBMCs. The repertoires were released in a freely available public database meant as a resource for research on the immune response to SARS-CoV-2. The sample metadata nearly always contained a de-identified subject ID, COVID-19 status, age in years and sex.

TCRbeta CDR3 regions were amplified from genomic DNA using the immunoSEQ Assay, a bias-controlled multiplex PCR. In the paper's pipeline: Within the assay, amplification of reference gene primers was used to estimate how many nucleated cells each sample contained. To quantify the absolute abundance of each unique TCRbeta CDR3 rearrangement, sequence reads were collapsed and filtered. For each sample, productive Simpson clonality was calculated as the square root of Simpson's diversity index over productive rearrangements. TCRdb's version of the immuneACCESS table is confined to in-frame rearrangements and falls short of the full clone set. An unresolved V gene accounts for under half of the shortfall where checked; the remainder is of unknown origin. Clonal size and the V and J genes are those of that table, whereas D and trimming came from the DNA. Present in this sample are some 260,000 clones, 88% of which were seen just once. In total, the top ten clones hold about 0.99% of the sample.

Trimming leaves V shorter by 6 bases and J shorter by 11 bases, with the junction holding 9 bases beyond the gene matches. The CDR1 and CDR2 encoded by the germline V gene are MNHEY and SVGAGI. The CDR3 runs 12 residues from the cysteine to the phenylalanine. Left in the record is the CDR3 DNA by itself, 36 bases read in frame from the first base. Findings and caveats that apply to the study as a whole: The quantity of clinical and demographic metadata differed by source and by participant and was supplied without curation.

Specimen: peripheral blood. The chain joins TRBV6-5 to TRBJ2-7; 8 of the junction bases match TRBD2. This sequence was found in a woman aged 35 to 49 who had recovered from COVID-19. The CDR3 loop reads CASSPPVGGEYF. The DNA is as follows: TGTGCCAGCAGCCCCCCTGTCGGGGGGGAGTACTTC.